This T cell receptor (beta chain) was obtained from a study of early T cells in non-severe SARS-CoV-2 infection. Looking at the study overall: With bulk RNA from unsorted whole blood as input, sequencing yielded unpaired chains.

This clonotype was observed a handful of times. Via MiXCR, TCRdb re-called the 5' RACE reads, giving one row per CDR3 protein. The table includes about 69,000 distinct CDR3 sequences, roughly 4.8% detected once. Germline V gene sequence: CDR1 SGHTA, CDR2 FQGNSA. This CDR3 is built from 11 residues. Trimming took 2 bases from V and 6 from J, leaving 5 bases between them. Sequenced material: whole blood, taken at baseline. The chain carries TRBV7-2 and TRBJ2-7; D is undetermined. The receptor was derived from an adult who was a healthcare worker with PCR-confirmed SARS-CoV-2 infection or an uninfected control (not recorded which). The donor label of this sample is uncertain. The DNA for the CDR3 is TGTGCCAGCAGCTTATACGCCGAGCAGTACTTC. Its protein product is CASSLYAEQYF.